This T cell receptor (beta chain) was found in a study of control samples from healthy donors and cancer patients. Sequencing was performed with immunoSEQ multiplex PCR; in TCRdb, only in-frame clones are kept and a portion is missing. The sample has about 160,000 clones, approximately 90% seen once. Germline V gene data show CDR1 as MDHEN and CDR2 as SYDVKM. This CDR3 contains 12 residues. Trimming took 11 bases from V and 11 from J, leaving 21 bases between them. The gene calls are TRBV28 and TRBJ1-1; D uncertain. This sequence was found in a man aged 25-45 years in good health. The sample taken for sequencing was blood. The CDR3 loop is CAGQRFPGGAFF. The CDR3 bases are TGTGCCGGGCAGCGTTTCCCCGGCGGGGCTTTCTTT.